The 26 T cell receptor beta chains below were found in one sample sequenced in a study of blood T cell repertoires in COVID-19. Clones were sequenced by immunoSEQ multiplex PCR, and TCRdb holds only the in-frame ones, with some missing. The sample records roughly 99,000 clones, less than 85% being singletons. Sequenced sample: peripheral blood. These receptors all come from a woman at least 80 years old with active or convalescent COVID-19.

This clone occurred once. The chain employs TRBV28 and TRBJ1-2, with 10 bases that match TRBD1. The CDR3 totals 15 residues. Trimming removed 6 bases from V and 2 bases from J; junction bases left unmatched: 6. Germline V gene data show CDR1 as MDHEN and CDR2 as SYDVKM. The CDR3 reads CASSFRDRGNYGYTF. The DNA for the CDR3 is TGTGCCAGCAGCTTTCGGGACAGGGGCAACTATGGCTACACCTTC.

The chain uses TRBV6-1 and TRBJ1-2; 7 nucleotides match TRBD1. Trimming cost V 3 bases and J 3 bases; bases outside gene matches: 7. CDR1 is MNHNS and CDR2 is SASEGT in the germline V gene. This CDR3 has 15 amino acids. In nucleotides, the CDR3 is TGTGCCAGCAGTGATCCGACAGGGACCTACTATGGCTACACCTTC. Translated, it gives CASSDPTGTYYGYTF.

The J gene is TRBJ2-1, the V gene TRBV9; 7 bases line up with TRBD2. V lost 4 bases to trimming and J lost 2 bases; unmatched junction nucleotides: 6. Germline assignment: CDR1 SGDLS and CDR2 YYNGEE. This CDR3 spans 15 amino acids. Written as DNA, the CDR3 is TGTGCCAGCAGCCTCCTAGCGGAAACCTACAATGAGCAGTTCTTC. It codes for CASSLLAETYNEQFF.

The chain employs TRBV5-5 and TRBJ2-3, with 7 bases that match TRBD1. CDR3 size: 14 residues. V shed 7 bases, J shed 0 bases, and the junction held 5 bases outside the gene matches. CDR1 is SGHKS, CDR2 YYEKEE, per germline (reference sequence). CDR3 protein: CASGPQGSTDTQYF. CDR3 in DNA: TGTGCCAGCGGACCACAGGGGAGCACAGATACGCAGTATTTT.

This clone is a singleton in its sample. This chain joins TRBV10-3 and TRBJ1-2, with D possibly being TRBD1 (5 bases). The CDR3 is 15 amino acids. Trimming removed 0 bases at V and 6 bases at J, with 14 bases between. Germline CDR1 is ENHRY and CDR2 is SYGVKD. The CDR3 nucleotides read TGTGCCATCAGTGAGTCCGGACAAATGGCGAATGGCTACACCTTC. Its protein is CAISESGQMANGYTF.

The V call is TRBV7-3, the J call TRBJ1-1; D not certain. Germline-derived CDR1 and CDR2 are SGHTA and FQGTGA. This CDR3 region has 14 residues. Trimming took 3 bases from V and 3 from J, leaving 11 bases between them. This CDR3 reads CASSLLGEDTEAFF. In DNA form, the CDR3 reads TGTGCCAGCAGCTTGCTTGGGGAGGACACTGAAGCTTTCTTT.

The chain couples TRBV7-3 to TRBJ2-7, with a weak D call TRBD2 (6 bases). The V and J ends lost 8 bases and 0 bases respectively, with 8 bases between them. This CDR3 contains 12 residues. Germline V gene data show CDR1 as SGHTA and CDR2 as FQGTGA. CDR3: CASGGYSYEQYF. For the CDR3, the DNA is TGTGCCAGCGGGGGGTACTCCTACGAGCAGTACTTC.

The rearrangement joins TRBV28 to TRBJ2-2; D might be TRBD2 (6 bases). Germline V gene sequence: CDR1 MDHEN, CDR2 SYDVKM. The CDR3 is 14 amino acids. V was trimmed by 1 base and J by 7 bases, leaving 10 bases between them. The CDR3 nucleotides are TGTGCCAGCAGTTTATTTGGCGGGATCGGGGAGCTGTTTTTT. This sequence encodes CASSLFGGIGELFF.

V is TRBV12-3 or TRBV12-4 and J is TRBJ1-1, with D perhaps TRBD1 (6 bases). This CDR3 is 13 amino acids long. The ends were cut back, 5 bases at V and 11 bases at J, with 18 bases in the middle. The CDR3 DNA is TGTGCCAGCAGTCTACAGGGACGGGGCTTGGCTTTCTTT. It is translated as CASSLQGRGLAFF.

The V call is TRBV7-2, the J call TRBJ2-1, with no clear D. CDR1 is SGHTA and CDR2 is FQGNSA in the germline V gene. Trimming removed 5 bases at V and 0 bases at J, with 11 bases between. The CDR3 is made up of 15 amino acids. CDR3 region: CASSPRSSSYNEQFF. The CDR3 DNA reads TGTGCCAGCAGCCCCCGTAGCAGCTCCTACAATGAGCAGTTCTTC.

The chain links TRBV27 to TRBJ2-1, with D tentatively TRBD2 (5 bases). Germline V CDR1 and CDR2: MNHEY, SMNVEV (reference sequence). The CDR3 runs 17 residues. V shed 1 base and J shed 0 bases, with 13 bases lying between them. CDR3 in DNA: TGTGCCAGCAGTTTATTTGCTCGTGGGAGCTCCTACAATGAGCAGTTCTTC. This encodes CASSLFARGSSYNEQFF.

The chain has TRBV6-1 and TRBJ1-5; D ambiguous. CDR3 length equals 16 residues. Germline V gene lookup returns CDR1 MNHNS and CDR2 SASEGT. Trimming shortened V by 0 bases and J by 3 bases, and 12 bases separated the two germline ends. For the CDR3, the DNA is TGTGCCAGCAGTGAAGCTCCATCTAGGTTCAATCAGCCCCAGCATTTT. Its translation is CASSEAPSRFNQPQHF.

The table lists this clone with a few counts. The chain links TRBV19 to TRBJ1-2; no clear D. Germline V CDR1 and CDR2: LNHDA, SQIVND (reference sequence). The V end lost 3 bases, the J end lost 6 bases, and 20 bases lay between the germline ends. CDR3 size: 16 residues. This CDR3 reads CASSISPLNYYHGYTF. CDR3 nucleotide sequence: TGTGCCAGTAGTATCTCCCCCCTGAACTATTATCATGGCTACACCTTC.

The chain recombines TRBV28 with TRBJ2-1; no firm D call. CDR3 size: 14 residues. The ends were cut back, 2 bases at V and 5 bases at J, with 10 bases in the middle. CDR1 MDHEN and CDR2 SYDVKM come from the germline V gene. The CDR3: CASSLGQANNEQFF. The CDR3 region has the DNA TGTGCCAGCAGTTTAGGGCAGGCCAACAATGAGCAGTTCTTC.

The rearrangement uses TRBV7-2 and TRBJ2-2, with a weak D call TRBD2 (5 bases). The CDR3 length is 14 residues. Per germline, CDR1 SGHTA and CDR2 FQGNSA. With 5 bases removed from V and 7 bases from J, the gap between germline ends came to 14 bases. CDR3 amino acids: CASSPQRIIGELFF. CDR3 DNA: TGTGCCAGCAGCCCCCAGCGGATTATCGGGGAGCTGTTTTTT.

Concerning this clone itself: Sequence at one end of the junction differs from germline and may be a read error. This sequence joins TRBV7-6 and TRBJ1-1, with a possible D match to TRBD1 (5 bases). The CDR3 sequence is 13 residues long. CDR1 is SGHVS, CDR2 FNYEAQ, per germline. CDR3 residues: CASSLGPRDEAVF. In DNA form, the CDR3 reads TGTGCCAGCAGCTTAGGGCCCAGGGATGAAGCTGTCTTT.

This rearrangement joins TRBV6-5 to TRBJ2-7, with 7 bases identical to TRBD1. The germline V gene encodes CDR1 MNHEY and CDR2 SVGAGI. The CDR3 extends over 14 amino acids. With 6 bases clipped from V and 2 bases from J, the junction kept 7 bases outside the gene matches. CDR3 DNA sequence: TGTGCCAGCAGACCATCCGGGACAGCCTACGAGCAGTACTTC. As protein: CASRPSGTAYEQYF.

The genes are TRBV2 and TRBJ2-2, with D possibly TRBD1 on 5 matching bases. This CDR3 has 14 residues. The germline CDR1 and CDR2 sequences are SNHLY and FYNNEI. V lost 1 base to trimming and J lost 6 bases, with 9 bases between them. CDR3 nucleotide sequence: TGTGCCAGCAGTGAAGTACAGGCCGCCGGGGAGCTGTTTTTT. Translated, it gives CASSEVQAAGELFF.

The rearrangement uses TRBV11-3 and TRBJ2-5; 11 bases match TRBD2. From germline, CDR1 is SGHNT and CDR2 YENEEA. J was trimmed by 2 bases and V by 5 bases; bases with no gene match: 7. The CDR3 loop spans 16 amino acids. In DNA, the CDR3 is TGTGCCAGCAGCCTCCGACTAGCGGGGCTGCAAGAGACCCAGTACTTC. It yields the protein CASSLRLAGLQETQYF.

As for this clone: A junction boundary mismatches the germline segment, possibly from a read error. The chain uses TRBV5-1 and TRBJ2-4, with 8 bases that match TRBD1. CDR1 SGHRS and CDR2 YFSETQ come from the germline V gene. CDR3 size: 14 residues. The CDR3 loop reads CASSFQTGDGIQYF. The CDR3 DNA reads as TGTGCCAGCAGCTTCCAGACAGGGGACGGCATTCAGTACTTC. The full variable domain, rest sourced from reference TRBV5-1 and TRBJ2-4, is KAGVTQTPRYLIKTRGQQVTLSCSPISGHRSVSWYQQTPGQGLQFLFEYFSETQRNKGNFPGRFSGRQFSNSRSEMNVSTLELGDSALYLCASSFQTGDGIQYFGAGTRLSVL.

CDR3 sequence (DNA): TGTGCCAGCAGTTACAGCGCTAACTATGGCTACACCTTC. Protein product: CASSYSANYGYTF. The chain combines TRBV6-2 or TRBV6-3 with TRBJ1-2; D is undetermined. Trimming left V 2 bases short and J 0 bases short, with 4 bases between. This CDR3 has 13 amino acids. The V gene's germline CDR1 is MNHEY and CDR2 SVGEGT.

The chain has TRBV18 and TRBJ2-4; 13 bases agree with TRBD2. Germline-derived CDR1 and CDR2 are KGHSH and LQKENI. The CDR3 extends over 20 amino acids. The V segment lost 6 bases and the J segment 0 bases; nucleotides outside the gene matches: 14. The CDR3 reads CASSPPLGLAGDAAKNIQYF. The CDR3 DNA sequence: TGTGCCAGCTCCCCCCCTTTAGGACTAGCGGGAGACGCAGCCAAAAACATTCAGTACTTC.

CDR3 sequence (DNA): TGTGCCAGCAGACGCACCGGGACAGGGGCTGGCTACACCTTC. This gives the protein CASRRTGTGAGYTF. This chain joins TRBV11-2 and TRBJ1-2; TRBD1 matches 10 bases. The CDR3 loop spans 14 amino acids. Germline CDR1 SGHAT, CDR2 FQNNGV. J gave up 7 bases and V 6 bases, and 8 bases lay outside the gene matches.

Concerning this clone: Other DNA sequences in the same sample also yield this CDR3. The chain combines TRBV5-4 with TRBJ2-7, with D tentatively TRBD2 (5 bases). Trimming removed 2 bases from V and 0 bases from J, with 6 bases in between. Germline-derived CDR1 and CDR2 are SGHNT and YYREEE (reference sequence). This CDR3 has 13 residues. The CDR3 here is CASSFGSSYEQYF. The DNA for the CDR3 is TGTGCCAGCAGCTTTGGGAGCTCCTACGAGCAGTACTTC. The full variable domain, completed using reference TRBV5-4 and TRBJ2-7, is ETGVTQSPTHLIKTRGQQVTLRCSSQSGHNTVSWYQQALGQGPQFIFQYYREEENGRGNFPPRFSGLQFPNYSSELNVNALELDDSALYLCASSFGSSYEQYFGPGTRLTVT.

This clone was recorded once. This chain's CDR3 is CATRTGTGAYEQYF. The DNA for the CDR3 is TGTGCCACCAGAACCGGGACAGGAGCCTACGAGCAGTACTTC. The V and J genes are TRBV25-1 and TRBJ2-7, with TRBD1 matching over 8 bases. CDR3 length equals 14 residues. Germline lookup yields CDR1 MGHDK and CDR2 SYGVNS. The V segment lost 10 bases and the J segment 2 bases; nucleotides outside the gene matches: 10.

The V and J genes are TRBV15 and TRBJ2-7, with 8 positions matching TRBD2. The germline V gene has CDR1 LNHNV and CDR2 YYDKDF (reference sequence). This CDR3 spans 17 amino acids. V dropped 1 base and J dropped 0; count of bases not matched to a gene: 8. The CDR3 DNA is TGTGCCACCAGCAGAGCTGGTAGCGGGGCACTCTCCTACGAGCAGTACTTC. This gives the protein CATSRAGSGALSYEQYF.